This TCR beta chain comes out of a study of Tregs in tolerant kidney transplant recipients. Unstimulated Tregs (CD4+CD25+CD127-) and CD4+CD25- non-Tregs were sorted from PBMCs. Points on this clone: What it recognizes is unknown.

Sequencing used immunoSEQ multiplex PCR; TCRdb keeps in-frame clones, though not all of them. The sample contains under 95,000 clones, around 93% of which appear only once. Points from the study as a whole: Findings come from small patient numbers and require larger validation. In tolerant patients, donor-specific Tregs outgrew total Tregs, suggesting antigen-driven expansion.

There are 13 residues in the CDR3. V was shortened by 6 bases and J by 6 bases, with 11 bases between the two germline ends. Looked up from germline, CDR1 is MNHNY and CDR2 is SVGAGI (reference sequence). This TCR was recovered from a human donor who received a combined kidney and bone marrow transplant. The material sequenced was Tregs from blood, taken before the transplant. The chain uses TRBV6-6 and TRBJ2-2; D uncertain. CDR3 DNA sequence: TGTGCCAGCAGGTTGACTCTTCCCGGGGAGCTGTTTTTT. Translated: CASRLTLPGELFF.